The 21 T cell receptor beta chains below come from one sample, sequenced in a study of CD8+ T cells in alopecia areata (dated by TCRdb to 2017 to 2018). The method behind the library was the immunoSEQ multiplex PCR assay. For TCR sequencing, RNA was extracted from every sample and reverse transcribed into cDNA to serve as template. Here the immuneACCESS table is served through TCRdb, limited to in-frame sequences with V and J called. Missing clones are a known gap in these copies; in checked studies unresolved V genes cover under half, and the rest lacks a known reason. This sample holds roughly 150,000 clones; 50% to 65% were observed only once. The ten most abundant clones make up roughly a fifth of the sample. The sample's time point label, in plain terms: baseline before oral tofacitinib. Source: CD8+ T cells sorted from blood, taken at week 0. These receptors came from a human donor with alopecia areata.

This rearrangement joins TRBV11-2 to TRBJ2-5; 11 bases are shared with TRBD2. The V segment lost 2 bases and the J segment 5 bases; nucleotides outside the gene matches: 10. Germline CDR1 reads SGHAT; CDR2 reads FQNNGV. This CDR3 has 17 amino acids. CDR3 sequence reads: CASSLSDSGGEFETQYF. Written as DNA, the CDR3 is TGTGCCAGCAGCTTATCTGATAGCGGGGGGGAATTTGAGACCCAGTACTTC.

The chain couples TRBV9 to TRBJ1-2; tentatively, D is TRBD1 (6 bases). The germline gives CDR1 SGDLS, CDR2 YYNGEE. The V and J ends lost 5 bases and 3 bases respectively, with 23 bases between them. CDR3 length: 17 amino acids. The CDR3 loop is CASSHRRLGAGDYGYTF. CDR3 bases: TGTGCCAGCAGTCACCGACGGTTGGGGGCGGGAGACTATGGCTACACCTTC.

This sequence joins TRBV5-1 and TRBJ2-7; D unclear. Trimming took 4 bases from V and 0 from J, leaving 5 bases between them. Germline V CDR1 and CDR2: SGHRS, YFSETQ. CDR3 length: 12 amino acids. In nucleotides, the CDR3 is TGCGCCAGCAGCGACAACTCCTACGAGCAGTACTTC. Translated, it gives CASSDNSYEQYF.

This clone was observed a handful of times. This chain links TRBV4-3 with TRBJ2-7; 7 bases are shared with TRBD1. The CDR3 sequence is 15 residues long. Germline V gene data show CDR1 as LGHNA and CDR2 as YSLEER. V lost 4 bases, J lost 4 bases, and 10 bases stayed unmatched. This chain's CDR3 is CASSRMVTGVYEQYF. CDR3 nucleotide sequence: TGCGCCAGCAGCCGAATGGTAACAGGGGTATACGAGCAGTACTTC.

This chain uses TRBV29-1 with TRBJ1-2; D is unresolved. There are 12 residues in the CDR3. Germline-derived CDR1 and CDR2 are SQVTM and ANQGSEA. V was trimmed by 4 bases and J by 7 bases, leaving 13 bases between them. CDR3 bases: TGCAGCGTTGTTAGGGAGGCGAGTGGCTACACCTTC. Encoded protein: CSVVREASGYTF.

Only a few counts were recorded for this clone. This chain links TRBV4-1 with TRBJ1-6; TRBD1 is a possible D gene (6 bases). The CDR3 consists of 14 residues. Looked up from germline, CDR1 is MGHRA and CDR2 is YSYEKL. The V end was cut by 3 bases, the J end by 7 bases, with 10 bases between. The CDR3 DNA sequence: TGCGCCAGCAGCCACCGGGGGCTCAATTCACCCCTCCACTTT. Its protein is CASSHRGLNSPLHF.

The chain employs TRBV29-1 and TRBJ2-3; D ambiguous. CDR3 length equals 17 residues. Between the trimmed V and J ends, which lost 1 base and 1 base, there was a span of 18 bases. Germline values: CDR1 SQVTM, CDR2 ANQGSEA. The CDR3 reads CSVEGLGYQTGTDTQYF. The CDR3 DNA reads as TGCAGCGTTGAAGGGCTCGGTTATCAAACCGGCACAGATACGCAGTATTTT.

This rearrangement joins TRBV7-9 to TRBJ2-3; D call uncertain. Trimming removed 2 bases from V and 6 bases from J, with 12 bases in between. The CDR3 loop spans 14 amino acids. CDR1 is SEHNR and CDR2 is FQNEAQ in the germline V gene (reference sequence). DNA of the CDR3: TGTGCCAGCAGCTTATCAGTTGGCGTGGATACGCAGTATTTT. Residues: CASSLSVGVDTQYF.

The chain uses TRBV30 and TRBJ1-6; 7 positions agree with TRBD1. V lost 3 bases, J lost 0 bases, and 2 bases stayed unmatched. The length of the CDR3 is 15 residues. Looked up from germline, CDR1 is GTSNPN and CDR2 is SVGIG (reference sequence). Written as DNA, the CDR3 is TGTGCCTGGAGAGGGGGCCTCTCCTATAATTCACCCCTCCACTTT. Encoded protein: CAWRGGLSYNSPLHF.

This clone was picked up a small number of times. The J gene is TRBJ1-5, the V gene TRBV9; D gene unclear. CDR1 is SGDLS, CDR2 YYNGEE, per germline. The CDR3 length is 15 residues. The V gene lost 0 bases and the J gene lost 3 bases, with 10 bases spanning the gap. CDR3 loop: CASSVDSGDNQPQHF. Written as DNA, the CDR3 is TGTGCCAGCAGCGTAGATTCCGGGGACAATCAGCCCCAGCATTTT.

V usage is TRBV30 and J usage is TRBJ2-3, with 14 bases that match TRBD2. Germline-derived CDR1 and CDR2 are GTSNPN and SVGIG (reference sequence). With 2 bases clipped from V and 5 bases from J, the junction kept 3 bases outside the gene matches. The CDR3 sequence is 15 residues long. The CDR3 reads CAWSPGTSGGDTQYF. The CDR3 DNA is TGTGCCTGGAGTCCGGGGACTAGCGGGGGAGATACGCAGTATTTT.

This clone was observed once. The V call is TRBV6-6, the J call TRBJ2-3; D gene uncertain. V was pared by 7 bases and J by 0 bases, with 2 bases between. Per the germline V gene, CDR1 is MNHNY and CDR2 is SVGAGI (reference sequence). The CDR3 extends over 11 amino acids. This chain's CDR3 is CASKSTDTQYF. DNA for the CDR3: TGTGCCAGCAAGAGCACAGATACGCAGTATTTT.

The chain joins TRBV30 to TRBJ1-5; no clear D gene. CDR1 is GTSNPN, CDR2 SVGIG, per germline (reference sequence). V dropped 2 bases and J dropped 7 bases, with 15 bases sitting between them. This CDR3 region has 14 residues. The CDR3 reads CAWSLSTQRQPQHF. Here the CDR3 DNA reads TGTGCCTGGAGTCTTTCTACCCAGAGGCAGCCCCAGCATTTT.

The chain is built from TRBV30 and TRBJ1-1, with D uncertain. The CDR3 spans 13 residues. CDR1 is GTSNPN, CDR2 SVGIG, per germline (reference sequence). V lost 0 bases and J lost 1, with 6 bases in between. CDR3 protein: CAWSVSQNTEAFF. DNA for the CDR3: TGTGCCTGGAGTGTAAGCCAGAACACTGAAGCTTTCTTT.

In its sample, this clone was seen a few times. The chain employs TRBV11-2 and TRBJ2-7; D is possibly TRBD2 (6 bases). The CDR3 runs to 17 residues. Per the germline V gene, CDR1 is SGHAT and CDR2 is FQNNGV. The ends were cut back, 1 base at V and 1 base at J, with 17 bases in the middle. Here the CDR3 DNA reads TGTGCCAGCAGCTTAGTCCGACTTACCGGACTATCCTACGAGCAGTACTTC. Translated, it gives CASSLVRLTGLSYEQYF.

This clone was recorded a few times. This rearrangement joins TRBV29-1 to TRBJ2-7, with D tentatively TRBD1 (6 bases). Deletions cut 0 bases from V and 2 bases from J, with 8 bases between. This CDR3 spans 13 amino acids. From germline, CDR1 is SQVTM and CDR2 ANQGSEA. In nucleotides, the CDR3 is TGCAGCGTTGAAGATCCAGGGGCCTACGAGCAGTACTTC. This sequence encodes CSVEDPGAYEQYF.

The chain links TRBV30 to TRBJ1-2, with a possible D match to TRBD1 (5 bases). Germline V lookup: CDR1 GTSNPN, CDR2 SVGIG (reference sequence). This CDR3 spans 14 amino acids. V dropped 4 bases and J dropped 4 bases, with 16 bases sitting between them. This CDR3 reads CAWTRSGSGYGYTF. CDR3 in DNA: TGTGCCTGGACACGATCAGGGTCGGGCTATGGCTACACCTTC.

The chain has TRBV28 and TRBJ1-5; 8 bases match TRBD1. The CDR3 covers 14 residues. With 4 bases clipped from V and 5 bases from J, the junction kept 4 bases outside the gene matches. Per the germline V gene, CDR1 is MDHEN and CDR2 is SYDVKM. This CDR3 reads CASSSHRGDQPQHF. Written as DNA, the CDR3 is TGTGCCAGCAGTTCACACAGGGGGGATCAGCCCCAGCATTTT.

The chain uses TRBV5-6 and TRBJ1-2, with a tentative D call TRBD1 (6 bases). V was clipped by 5 bases and J by 5 bases, with 13 bases between them. The CDR3 spans 13 residues. Germline CDR1 reads SGHDT; CDR2 reads YYEEEE. The CDR3 sequence: CASRPTGNYGYTF. The CDR3 DNA is TGTGCCAGCAGGCCGACAGGAAATTATGGCTACACCTTC. Based on the CDR3 plus reference TRBV5-6 and TRBJ1-2, the full variable domain is DAGVTQSPTHLIKTRGQQVTLRCSPKSGHDTVSWYQQALGQGPQFIFQYYEEEERQRGNFPDRFSGHQFPNYSSELNVNALLLGDSALYLCASRPTGNYGYTFGSGTRLTVV.

The chain carries TRBV4-3 and TRBJ2-2; D tentatively fits TRBD1 or TRBD2 (5 bases each). V lost 8 bases, J lost 5 bases, and 12 bases lay in between. CDR3 length: 13 amino acids. CDR1 LGHNA and CDR2 YSLEER come from the germline V gene. The CDR3 spells CASQGTRTGELFF. CDR3 nucleotides: TGCGCCAGCCAAGGGACCAGAACCGGGGAGCTGTTTTTT.

This clone was detected a few times. The DNA for the CDR3 is TGCAGCGTTGAAGAACGTATCCCAGGGGGGTACGAGCAGTACTTC. This codes for CSVEERIPGGYEQYF. The chain joins TRBV29-1 to TRBJ2-7, with a weak D call TRBD1 (7 bases). In germline, CDR1 is SQVTM, CDR2 ANQGSEA. Trimming shortened V by 0 bases and J by 4 bases, and 16 bases separated the two germline ends. The CDR3 consists of 15 residues.